The following is a T cell receptor (beta chain) sequence with its context. This receptor's antigen is unknown. Per-base qualities were not stored, and no clone one base away is much larger. Ficoll-Paque density gradient centrifugation was used to isolate PBMCs. V is cut by 4 bases and J by 7 bases, and the space between the germline ends is 10 bases. The germline V gene sets CDR1 to SQVTM and CDR2 to ANQGSEA. The CDR3 spans 11 residues, from the cysteine through the phenylalanine. CDR3 DNA only is kept here, 33 bases in frame from base 1. This sample is drawn from a study of T-cell memory formation after mild COVID-19 (dated by TCRdb to about 2021). Regarding the research as a whole: TCR sequence clusters from the two donors were found to be largely donor specific. In a couple of donors, T-cell clones that expanded and contracted after mild COVID-19 were followed by sequencing TCRalpha and TCRbeta repertoires longitudinally. The cohort comprised two young, previously healthy adult volunteers, one female and one male.

The data were produced on an Illumina NovaSeq 6000. cDNA libraries for TCRalpha and TCRbeta were prepared by 5'RACE using constant-segment primers, with sample barcodes and unique molecular identifiers added. Trizol reagent was used to extract RNA from every sample. Libraries were amplified in two PCR steps, with a second sample barcode and Illumina TruSeq adapters added in the second step. Libraries were sequenced on an Illumina NovaSeq with 2 x 150 bp paired-end reads. Turning to the authors' computational methods: The reads were demultiplexed and collapsed into UMI-guided consensus sequences using migec v1.2.7. Using mixcr v2.1.11, the UMI consensuses were aligned to TRA and TRB V and J templates and assembled into clonotypes. A clonotype was counted as expanded or contracted only when both edgeR and NoisET called the clonotype significant, with the noise models trained on biological replicates. For edgeR calls, a false discovery rate-adjusted p below 0.01 and a log2 fold-change threshold of 1 were applied. PCA with hierarchical clustering of max-normalized trajectories of the 1000 most abundant clonotypes was used as exploratory dynamics analysis. Separately sequenced CD4+ and CD8+ repertoires were used to assign the CD4 or CD8 phenotype of responding clones. The public reads were reprocessed in TCRdb via fastp at Q25 and MiXCR, keeping in-frame beta chains. Rows merge per CDR3 protein into single entries with the most common DNA and genes. The V and J calls were not made by the authors but by TCRdb's processing. Present in this sample are hundreds of thousands of distinct CDR3 sequences, less than 25% of which were seen just once. The leading ten clones occupy under 15% of the sample.

The study at large found these results: SARS-CoV-2 specificity was not confirmed for the second-wave clones peaking on day 37. Some responding clones were detected in pre-infection memory, which suggested that pre-existing cross-reactive memory T cells had joined the SARS-CoV-2 response. The study included only a couple of mild cases, and larger cohorts that include severe cases with pre-infection samples were judged to be necessary. Contracting CD4+ clones appeared mostly in the CM and EM memory subsets, whereas CD8+ clones were enriched in EMRA. Clones contracting from day 15 to 85 had balanced CD4/CD8 phenotypes, while a second wave expanding from day 15 to 37 was biased towards CD4+.

The rearranged chain carries TRBV29-1 and TRBJ1-2; the D gene is possibly TRBD1, with 5 bases matching. The receptor was isolated from an adult woman who had mild COVID-19 (a few samples of this study predate the infection). The sample titles of this study are shuffled in the database, so cell type and time point are left out; the donor was told from shared clones. The sequencing sample was made of PBMCs or a T cell subset sorted from them (not recorded which). The CDR3 protein: CSVGGDRGYTF. The DNA reads TGCAGCGTTGGGGGGGATCGTGGCTACACCTTC.